This is a list of T cell receptor beta chains from one sample in a study of identical twins. Each CDR3 protein gets one entry after TCRdb re-called the 5' RACE reads with MiXCR. The sample carries some 660,000 distinct CDR3 sequences, around 8.3% recorded once. This sample also belongs to another study, concerning yellow fever vaccine responses in identical twins.

Sequences were obtained from PBMCs. These receptors were taken from a woman aged 18-30 years in good health. Both conserved end residues are part of each CDR3. The order of the fields is clone size, J gene, V gene, D gene, CDR3 DNA, CDR3 protein. D genes are given only for firm matches. Clone size appears in some rows only: once, few, many, or a class for an expanded clone.

>-|TRBJ2-1|TRBV7-3|TRBD2
TGTGCCAGCAGCTCATGGGTAGCGGGGGACAATGAGCAGTTCTTC
CASSSWVAGDNEQFF
>many|TRBJ2-7|TRBV7-8|-
TGTGCCAGCAGCTTACTTGGGCAGGAGATCTACGAGCAGTACTTC
CASSLLGQEIYEQYF
>few|TRBJ2-1|TRBV7-2|TRBD1
TGTGCCAGCAGCTTAGCTCCGGGACAGGGGCCCGCAGGGCAGTTCTTC
CASSLAPGQGPAGQFF
>few|TRBJ2-1|TRBV27|TRBD2
TGTGCCAGCAGTGGTGGGACTAGCTATGCCAATGAGCAGTTCTTC
CASSGGTSYANEQFF
>-|TRBJ2-5|TRBV20-1|TRBD1
TGCAGTGCTAGGGAGGGACAGGGGGCAGAAGAGACCCAGTACTTC
CSAREGQGAEETQYF
>many|TRBJ2-3|TRBV6-4|TRBD2
TGTGCCAGCAGTGGCGGAGCGGGACCCACAGATACGCAGTATTTT
CASSGGAGPTDTQYF
>many|TRBJ1-5|TRBV15|-
TGTGCCACCAGCTTCCGGAAAAGCAATCAGCCCCAGCATTTT
CATSFRKSNQPQHF
>-|TRBJ2-5|TRBV29-1|-
TGCAGCGTTGTGAGTAGCCGACAAGAGACCCAGTACTTC
CSVVSSRQETQYF
>many|TRBJ2-7|TRBV29-1|-
TGCAGCGTTGAAGACGGGTGGCAGGGCGAGCAGTACTTC
CSVEDGWQGEQYF
>-|TRBJ2-6|TRBV4-3|TRBD2
TGCGCCAGCAGCCAAGACGCACTAGCGGGAGCTGGGGCCAACGTCCTGACTTTC
CASSQDALAGAGANVLTF
>many|TRBJ2-7|TRBV20-1|TRBD2
TGCAGTGCGGCACTAGCGTTGTACGAGCAGTACTTC
CSAALALYEQYF
>-|TRBJ2-3|TRBV28|-
TGTGCCAGCAGTTTAAGGGGGGAAATGAGGAATACGCAGTATTTT
CASSLRGEMRNTQYF
>-|TRBJ2-6|TRBV7-9|-
TGTGCCAGCAGCTCCATCAGGGCCTTTCTAGTCTCTGGGGCCAACGTCCTGACTTTC
CASSSIRAFLVSGANVLTF
>once|TRBJ2-3|TRBV30|-
TGTGCCTGGAGTGTATTCGGCATGGGAACGCAGTATTTT
CAWSVFGMGTQYF
>-|TRBJ2-7|TRBV29-1|TRBD1
TGCAGCGTAGGACAGGCAAACGAGCAGTACTTC
CSVGQANEQYF
>-|TRBJ2-7|TRBV7-8|TRBD1
TGTGCCAGCAGTCCAACGGGGGGACAGGGGTACGAGCAGTACTTC
CASSPTGGQGYEQYF
>-|TRBJ2-1|TRBV11-2|-
TGTGCCAGCAGCTTAGGTAGCGCGGGACGGGGCAGGTCCTACAATGAGCAGTTCTTC
CASSLGSAGRGRSYNEQFF
>-|TRBJ2-3|TRBV12-3/TRBV12-4|-
TGTGCCAGCACCAACACCCCGGACCCCAGGGAGTATTTT
CASTNTPDPREYF
>-|TRBJ2-5|TRBV6-5|-
TGTGCCAGCAGTTACTCCCAACACAGTACAGGGCCCCCCCAAGAGACCCAGTACTTC
CASSYSQHSTGPPQETQYF
>-|TRBJ2-3|TRBV6-5|TRBD1
TGTGCCAGCAGTTACCAACAGGGGGCTTGGTCAGATACGCAGTATTTT
CASSYQQGAWSDTQYF
>few|TRBJ2-3|TRBV15|TRBD2
TGTGCCACCAGCAGAGAACTACTAGCGGGAGTTATAGATACGCAGTATTTT
CATSRELLAGVIDTQYF
>many|TRBJ2-7|TRBV3-1|-
TGTGCCAGCAGCCCCCGGGGGCGGGGTTCCTACGAGCAGTACTTC
CASSPRGRGSYEQYF
>many|TRBJ2-7|TRBV29-1|-
TGCAGCGTTGTGGGGAACTACGAGCAGTACTTC
CSVVGNYEQYF
>many|TRBJ1-2|TRBV12-3/TRBV12-4|-
TGTGCCAGCAGTTTAGGCTATGGCTACACCTTC
CASSLGYGYTF
>few|TRBJ1-1|TRBV29-1|-
TGCAGCGTTGATATAACAGGGCTGGACACTGAAGCTTTCTTT
CSVDITGLDTEAFF
>few|TRBJ2-1|TRBV9|-
TGTGCCAGCAGCGTAGTAGCAGCAAGCTCCTACAATGAGCAGTTCTTC
CASSVVAASSYNEQFF
>few|TRBJ2-2|TRBV28|TRBD1
TGTGCCAGCACCTCGACAGGGGAAGTCGGGGAGCTGTTTTTT
CASTSTGEVGELFF
>-|TRBJ1-5|TRBV11-2|-
TGTGCCAGCAGCTTAGCAGGGTGGAGCAATCAGCCCCAGCATTTT
CASSLAGWSNQPQHF
>few|TRBJ2-5|TRBV2|-
TGTGCCAGCAGTGCGATCGAGATCACAGAGACCCAGTACTTC
CASSAIEITETQYF
>many|TRBJ2-3|TRBV10-3|TRBD2
TGTGCCATCGGAGCGGGGGGGACAGATACGCAGTATTTT
CAIGAGGTDTQYF
>-|TRBJ2-7|TRBV24-1|TRBD1
TGTGCCACCAGTGACACCTCCGGGACAGGGGCTCGCGAGCAGTACTTC
CATSDTSGTGAREQYF
>many|TRBJ2-7|TRBV6-2/TRBV6-3|-
TGTGCCAGCAGTTACTTAACAGCTTCAGCCTACGAGCAGTACTTC
CASSYLTASAYEQYF
>few|TRBJ2-2|TRBV12-3/TRBV12-4|-
TGTGCCAGCAGATCGGGGGATACCGGGGAGCTGTTTTTT
CASRSGDTGELFF
>many|TRBJ2-5|TRBV29-1|-
TGCAGCGCTGGGAAAGAGACCCAGTACTTC
CSAGKETQYF
>few|TRBJ2-5|TRBV10-3|TRBD1
TGTGCCATCAGCCGAGGACAGGCTATGCAAGAGACCCAGTACTTC
CAISRGQAMQETQYF
>few|TRBJ2-1|TRBV12-3/TRBV12-4|-
TGTGCCAGCAGTTCACCGTTGACAGGATTGAGCTCCTACAATGAGCAGTTCTTC
CASSSPLTGLSSYNEQFF
>few|TRBJ2-4|TRBV25-1|-
TGTGCCAGCACTGTAACCTTAGCCAAAAACATTCAGTACTTC
CASTVTLAKNIQYF
>-|TRBJ2-1|TRBV27|-
TGTGCCAGCAGTGTGCCAGGATACTCCTACAATGAGCAGTTCTTC
CASSVPGYSYNEQFF
>-|TRBJ2-2|TRBV24-1|-
TGTGCCACCAGAGACACCACCGGGGAGCTGTTTTTT
CATRDTTGELFF
>many|TRBJ1-2|TRBV2|TRBD1
TGTGCCAGCAACCTCGGACAGGGCTATGGCTACACCTTC
CASNLGQGYGYTF
>few|TRBJ1-2|TRBV5-5|-
TGTGCCAGCAGAAAAGTAGGGAACTATGGCTACACCTTC
CASRKVGNYGYTF
>many|TRBJ2-5|TRBV4-3|-
TGCGCCAGCAGCCAAGATGCTGGGGGTTCGGAGACCCAGTACTTC
CASSQDAGGSETQYF